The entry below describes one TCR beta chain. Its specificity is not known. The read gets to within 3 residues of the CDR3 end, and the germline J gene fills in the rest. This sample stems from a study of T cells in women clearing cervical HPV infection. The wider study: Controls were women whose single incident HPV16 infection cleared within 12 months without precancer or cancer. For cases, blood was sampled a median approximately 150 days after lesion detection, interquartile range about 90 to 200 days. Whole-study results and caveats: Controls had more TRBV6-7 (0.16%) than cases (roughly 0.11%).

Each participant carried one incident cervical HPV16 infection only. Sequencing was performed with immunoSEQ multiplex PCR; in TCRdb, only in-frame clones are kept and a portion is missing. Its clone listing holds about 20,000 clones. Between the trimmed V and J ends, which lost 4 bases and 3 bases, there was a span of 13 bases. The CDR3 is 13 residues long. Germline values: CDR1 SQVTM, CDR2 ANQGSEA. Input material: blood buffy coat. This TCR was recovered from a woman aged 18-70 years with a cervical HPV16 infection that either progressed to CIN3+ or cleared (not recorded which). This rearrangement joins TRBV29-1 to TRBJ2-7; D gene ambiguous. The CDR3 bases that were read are TGCAGCGTTGTGGTTACCAAGGGCTACGAG. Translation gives CSVVVTKGYE. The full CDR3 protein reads CSVVVTKGYEQYF.